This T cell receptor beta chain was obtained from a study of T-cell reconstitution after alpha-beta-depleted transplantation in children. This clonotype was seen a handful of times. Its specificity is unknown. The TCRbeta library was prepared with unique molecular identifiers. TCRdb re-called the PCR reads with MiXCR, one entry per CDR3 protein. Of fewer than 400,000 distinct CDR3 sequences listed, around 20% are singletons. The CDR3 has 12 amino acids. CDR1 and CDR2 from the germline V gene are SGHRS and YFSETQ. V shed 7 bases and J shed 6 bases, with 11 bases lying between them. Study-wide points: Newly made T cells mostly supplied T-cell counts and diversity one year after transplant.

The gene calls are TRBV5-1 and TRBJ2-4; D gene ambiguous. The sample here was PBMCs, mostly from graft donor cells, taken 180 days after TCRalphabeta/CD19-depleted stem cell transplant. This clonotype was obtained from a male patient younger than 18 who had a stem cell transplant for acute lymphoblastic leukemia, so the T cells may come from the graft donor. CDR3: CASADTSNIQYF. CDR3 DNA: TGCGCCAGCGCAGACACTTCAAACATTCAGTACTTC.